The 14 T cell receptor beta chains below were found in one sample sequenced in a study of response to subunit inactivated influenza vaccine. TCRdb fed the RT-PCR reads into MiXCR, producing one record per CDR3 protein. The sample shows 560,000 or so distinct CDR3 sequences, 6.5% to 8% of them seen only once. The sample was PBMCs from blood, taken less than 30 months after vaccination. These receptor sequences come from a man aged 45 to 75 who received an inactivated influenza vaccine.

The chain recombines TRBV20-1 with TRBJ1-5, with D unclear. The V gene's germline CDR1 is DFQATT and CDR2 SNEGSKA (reference sequence). This CDR3 comprises 15 residues. V was pared by 0 bases and J by 6 bases, with 15 bases between. For the CDR3, the DNA is TGCAGTGCTAGAGATAGCGTCAGAAGGGCTCAGCCCCAGCATTTT. Its protein product is CSARDSVRRAQPQHF.

This rearrangement joins TRBV20-1 to TRBJ2-7, with D uncertain. This CDR3 region has 13 residues. Trimming stripped 3 bases from V and 6 bases from J, with 15 bases between. Germline assignment: CDR1 DFQATT and CDR2 SNEGSKA (reference sequence). CDR3 nucleotide sequence: TGCAGTGCTAGGTCACGGGCGTGGGGCGAGCAGTACTTC. Encoded protein: CSARSRAWGEQYF.

This clonotype was counted ten times or more. This chain links TRBV7-9 with TRBJ1-6, with 8 bases identical to TRBD1. The junction had 7 bases not matched to a gene; V was cut back by 5 bases and J by 10 bases. The CDR3 covers 14 residues. Per germline, CDR1 SEHNR and CDR2 FQNEAQ (reference sequence). The CDR3 nucleotides are TGTGCCAGCAGCAAGAACAGGGGGGGATCACCCCTCCACTTT. Its translation: CASSKNRGGSPLHF.

This clonotype was seen repeatedly, ten times or more. The chain employs TRBV9 and TRBJ1-3; no clear D gene. This CDR3 contains 16 residues. Trimming took off 0 bases at V and 0 bases at J, with 10 bases between the two ends. Germline V lookup: CDR1 SGDLS, CDR2 YYNGEE. The CDR3: CASSVGAGNSGNTIYF. The CDR3 nucleotides read TGTGCCAGCAGCGTAGGAGCAGGCAACTCTGGAAACACCATATATTTT.

This clonotype was seen at least ten times. The chain combines TRBV27 with TRBJ2-5, with a weak D call TRBD1 (6 bases). CDR1 MNHEY and CDR2 SMNVEV come from the germline V gene (reference sequence). Trimming took off 4 bases at V and 7 bases at J, with 19 bases between the two ends. This CDR3 region has 15 residues. This chain's CDR3 is CASSSRAGVYVTQYF. CDR3 DNA sequence: TGTGCCAGCAGTTCCAGGGCAGGGGTCTATGTGACCCAGTACTTC.

This clonotype has a handful of counts. V gene TRBV7-9 combines with J gene TRBJ1-1; tentative D call: TRBD1 (6 bases). This CDR3 comprises 13 residues. Trimming left V 1 base short and J 8 bases short, with 11 bases between. In germline, CDR1 is SEHNR, CDR2 FQNEAQ (reference sequence). The CDR3 protein is CASSLGFGQEAFF. Written as DNA, the CDR3 is TGTGCCAGCAGCTTAGGATTTGGACAGGAAGCTTTCTTT.

A few counts support this clonotype. Germline is not matched at one junction end, which may reflect a read error. This chain connects TRBV7-2 to TRBJ2-1; D is possibly TRBD2 (5 bases). Germline lookup yields CDR1 SGHTA and CDR2 FQGNSA. There are 15 residues in the CDR3. As DNA, the CDR3 is TGTGCCAGCAGATTAGCGAGACGTTGGGGAGATGAGCAGTTCTTC. Protein product: CASRLARRWGDEQFF.

The chain combines TRBV2 with TRBJ2-1; a possible D gene is TRBD2 (6 bases). The V gene's germline CDR1 is SNHLY and CDR2 FYNNEI. There are 14 residues in the CDR3. V lost 7 bases to trimming and J lost 8 bases, with 18 bases between them. CDR3 nucleotides: TGTGCCAGCAATGAGGCGGGACGGTCCGATGAGCAGTTCTTC. Amino acids: CASNEAGRSDEQFF.

The chain links TRBV20-1 to TRBJ2-5, with 10 positions matching TRBD1. Per germline, CDR1 DFQATT and CDR2 SNEGSKA (reference sequence). The CDR3 runs to 16 residues. V was clipped by 6 bases and J by 5 bases; unmatched bases: 15. CDR3 in amino acids: CSAVGQGVSILETQYF. CDR3 bases: TGCAGTGCAGTCGGACAGGGGGTATCTATTCTGGAGACCCAGTACTTC.

This clonotype was observed a handful of times. The V and J genes are TRBV20-1 and TRBJ2-1; unclear D gene. V was trimmed by 2 bases and J by 8 bases, leaving 10 bases between them. This CDR3 has 12 amino acids. CDR1 DFQATT and CDR2 SNEGSKA come from the germline V gene (reference sequence). In nucleotides, the CDR3 is TGCAGTGCTAGACTAGGGCAGTATGAGCAGTTCTTC. Protein: CSARLGQYEQFF.

This clonotype was picked up many times. V gene TRBV5-1 combines with J gene TRBJ2-5; possible D gene TRBD1, 6 bases. The CDR3 length is 13 residues. With 2 bases removed from V and 1 base from J, the gap between germline ends came to 6 bases. Germline V CDR1 and CDR2: SGHRS, YFSETQ. The CDR3 nucleotides read TGCGCCAGCAGCTTACAGGGCCAAGAGACCCAGTACTTC. Protein sequence: CASSLQGQETQYF.

This clonotype was seen a handful of times. This sequence joins TRBV7-2 and TRBJ1-5, with 8 bases aligning to TRBD1. V shed 1 base, J shed 5 bases, and the junction held 4 bases outside the gene matches. Germline CDR1 is SGHTA and CDR2 is FQGNSA. The CDR3 runs to 15 residues. CDR3 in amino acids: CASSLVRDRYQPQHF. The CDR3, as DNA: TGTGCCAGCAGCTTAGTTCGGGACAGGTATCAGCCCCAGCATTTT.

The chain links TRBV7-6 to TRBJ2-1, with a tentative D call TRBD1 (5 bases). Germline V CDR1 and CDR2: SGHVS, FNYEAQ. CDR3 length: 15 residues. Trimming removed 6 bases at V and 3 bases at J, with 15 bases between. The CDR3 loop is CASSPFGHRYNEQFF. For the CDR3, the DNA is TGTGCCAGCAGTCCTTTCGGACACCGCTACAATGAGCAGTTCTTC.

The chain uses TRBV2 and TRBJ2-7; no definite D call. Germline CDR1 is SNHLY and CDR2 is FYNNEI. Trimming shortened V by 6 bases and J by 7 bases, and 10 bases separated the two germline ends. CDR3 length equals 11 residues. The CDR3 loop reads CASSFEKEQYF. DNA of the CDR3: TGTGCCAGCAGCTTCGAGAAGGAGCAGTACTTC.